This TCR beta chain derives from a study of blood T cell repertoires in COVID-19. V shed 6 bases and J 1 base; nucleotides not matched to a gene: 6. CDR1 and CDR2 from the germline V gene are MNHEY and SVGAGI. The length of the CDR3 is 15 residues. Measured with immunoSEQ multiplex PCR; TCRdb has only the in-frame clones, and not every one. Of roughly 260,000 clones in the sample, 88% were seen once. This receptor was identified in a man aged 60 to 75 who had recovered from COVID-19. The specimen was peripheral blood. The chain recombines TRBV6-5 with TRBJ1-2; TRBD1 matches 9 bases. CDR3 sequence (DNA): TGTGCCAGCAGCCTCGCGGGACAGGGTAACTATGGCTACACCTTC. It codes for CASSLAGQGNYGYTF.